The 31 T cell receptor beta chains given below trace back to one sample, sequenced in a study of shared clonotypes between healthy human individuals. Sequencing was performed with immunoSEQ multiplex PCR; in TCRdb, only in-frame clones are kept and a portion is missing. The data hold roughly 1.4 million clones, with approximately 98.5% observed a single time. Sequencing was performed on naive CD4+ T cells sorted from blood. Noted subset: CD45RA+ positively selected. The source of these receptors is a man under 40 in good health.

This chain joins TRBV28 and TRBJ2-7, with 10 bases aligning to TRBD2. This CDR3 has 14 residues. V gave up 3 bases and J gave up 4 bases; unmatched junction bases: 3. The germline V gene encodes CDR1 MDHEN and CDR2 SYDVKM. The CDR3 loop reads CASSFQTSGYEQYF. The DNA of the CDR3 is TGTGCCAGCAGTTTTCAGACTAGCGGGTACGAGCAGTACTTC.

The chain is built from TRBV2 and TRBJ2-7, with D possibly being TRBD1 or TRBD2 (7 bases each). The CDR3 has 14 residues. V dropped 3 bases and J dropped 5 bases, with 14 bases sitting between them. Germline V gives CDR1 SNHLY, CDR2 FYNNEI. The CDR3 DNA follows: TGTGCCAGCAGTGAGTTGGGAGGGGGCGACGAGCAGTACTTC. Residues: CASSELGGGDEQYF.

This chain joins TRBV9 and TRBJ2-1; 9 bases line up with TRBD2. With 1 base clipped from V and 8 bases from J, the junction kept 7 bases outside the gene matches. The germline gives CDR1 SGDLS, CDR2 YYNGEE. The CDR3 covers 15 residues. CDR3 sequence reads: CASSVSSGSIYEQFF. The CDR3 region has the DNA TGTGCCAGCAGCGTAAGTAGCGGGAGTATCTATGAGCAGTTCTTC.

DNA for the CDR3: TGCAGCGTTGAAGCAGGCGGACTAGCGGGAGGCTATGAGCAGTTCTTC. Translated, it gives CSVEAGGLAGGYEQFF. The chain joins TRBV29-1 to TRBJ2-1; 14 nucleotides agree with TRBD2. V shed 1 base, J shed 8 bases, and the junction held 7 bases outside the gene matches. CDR1 SQVTM and CDR2 ANQGSEA come from the germline V gene. The CDR3 length is 16 residues.

This clone was counted once. The J gene is TRBJ1-5, the V gene TRBV14; D is undetermined. The CDR3 runs 13 residues. Germline CDR1 is SGHDN and CDR2 is FVKESK. Trimming pared 5 bases from V and 3 bases from J, leaving 8 bases between. This chain's CDR3 is CASSETNNQPQHF. The CDR3 DNA sequence: TGTGCCAGCAGCGAAACAAACAATCAGCCCCAGCATTTT.

This rearrangement joins TRBV6-4 to TRBJ2-7; D ambiguous. The germline V and J ends were trimmed by 5 bases and 2 bases, with 4 bases remaining between them. The CDR3 loop spans 11 amino acids. Germline V lookup: CDR1 MRHNA, CDR2 SNTAGT. DNA of the CDR3: TGTGCCAGCAGTACCCCCTACGAGCAGTACTTC. Translating it yields CASSTPYEQYF.

The rearrangement joins TRBV19 to TRBJ2-7, with D tentatively TRBD1 or TRBD2 (5 bases each). The length of the CDR3 is 13 residues. The germline V and J ends were trimmed by 5 bases and 3 bases, with 11 bases remaining between them. Germline V gene lookup returns CDR1 LNHDA and CDR2 SQIVND (reference sequence). The CDR3: CASSRDPDYEQYF. The CDR3 DNA reads TGTGCCAGTAGTCGGGACCCTGACTACGAGCAGTACTTC.

The V and J genes are TRBV5-5 and TRBJ1-4; a weak D match, TRBD1 (6 bases). CDR3 length: 20 residues. Germline V lookup: CDR1 SGHKS, CDR2 YYEKEE (reference sequence). V lost 4 bases, J lost 0 bases, and 25 bases lay in between. Written as DNA, the CDR3 is TGTGCCAGCAGCCCCGGGACATTTCCCTCAGCTTTAACAACTAATGAAAAACTGTTTTTT. Encoded protein: CASSPGTFPSALTTNEKLFF. Complete variable domain (other parts from reference TRBV5-5 and TRBJ1-4): DAGVTQSPTHLIKTRGQQVTLRCSPISGHKSVSWYQQVLGQGPQFIFQYYEKEERGRGNFPDRFSARQFPNYSSELNVNALLLGDSALYLCASSPGTFPSALTTNEKLFFGSGTQLSVL.

V usage is TRBV9 and J usage is TRBJ1-5, with D maybe TRBD1 (6 bases). V lost 3 bases and J lost 6, with 19 bases in between. The germline CDR1 and CDR2 sequences are SGDLS and YYNGEE. This CDR3 is built from 16 residues. The chain's CDR3 is CASSGPGVGAGQPQHF. The CDR3 DNA reads as TGTGCCAGCAGCGGGCCAGGGGTCGGCGCCGGTCAGCCCCAGCATTTT.

As for this clone: Other DNA sequences in this sample translate to the same CDR3. V usage is TRBV5-1 and J usage is TRBJ2-2; TRBD1 aligns across 8 bases. Germline CDR1 and CDR2: SGHRS and YFSETQ. The V and J ends lost 0 bases and 6 bases, in that order; junction bases with no gene match: 1. The CDR3 is 14 amino acids. CDR3 region: CASSLAGGPGELFF. CDR3 nucleotide sequence: TGCGCCAGCAGCTTGGCAGGGGGCCCCGGGGAGCTGTTTTTT.

The chain has TRBV18 and TRBJ1-1; TRBD1 might be the D (6 bases). The CDR3 contains 14 residues. Trimming stripped 5 bases from V and 4 bases from J, with 14 bases between. CDR1 is KGHSH and CDR2 is LQKENI in the germline V gene. The CDR3 spells CASSSQGRFTEAFF. The CDR3, as DNA: TGTGCCAGCTCATCACAGGGTCGGTTCACTGAAGCTTTCTTT. The full variable domain, rest sourced from reference TRBV18 and TRBJ1-1, is NAGVMQNPRHLVRRRGQEARLRCSPMKGHSHVYWYRQLPEEGLKFMVYLQKENIIDESGMPKERFSAEFPKEGPSILRIQQVVRGDSAAYFCASSSQGRFTEAFFGQGTRLTVV.

About this clone itself: The same CDR3 can be traced to other DNA sequences in this sample. The gene calls are TRBV7-3 and TRBJ2-1; D unclear. CDR3 length: 12 residues. V dropped 2 bases and J dropped 3 bases, with 2 bases sitting between them. Germline V lookup: CDR1 SGHTA, CDR2 FQGTGA. In DNA, the CDR3 is TGTGCCAGCAGCTTAGACTACAATGAGCAGTTCTTC. It yields the protein CASSLDYNEQFF.

V usage is TRBV9 and J usage is TRBJ2-1; 7 positions match TRBD2. CDR1 and CDR2 (germline): SGDLS, YYNGEE. This CDR3 has 15 amino acids. V shed 0 bases and J 0 bases; nucleotides not matched to a gene: 0. CDR3 bases: TGTGCCAGCAGCGTAGGACTAGCCTCCTACAATGAGCAGTTCTTC. Protein: CASSVGLASYNEQFF. The whole variable domain, remainder taken from reference TRBV9 and TRBJ2-1, is DSGVTQTPKHLITATGQRVTLRCSPRSGDLSVYWYQQSLDQGLQFLIQYYNGEERAKGNILERFSAQQFPDLHSELNLSSLELGDSALYFCASSVGLASYNEQFFGPGTRLTVL.

This chain joins TRBV29-1 and TRBJ1-2, with D possibly matching TRBD1 (6 bases). Germline loops: CDR1 SQVTM, CDR2 ANQGSEA. V lost 7 bases and J lost 2, with 11 bases in between. The CDR3 sequence is 12 residues long. The CDR3 DNA is TGCAGCGCAAGGACAGAAAACTATGGCTACACCTTC. Encoded protein: CSARTENYGYTF.

The chain links TRBV29-1 to TRBJ2-7, with 9 bases fitting TRBD1. Germline V gives CDR1 SQVTM, CDR2 ANQGSEA. The trim removed 5 bases at V and 3 bases at J, leaving 11 bases unmatched. This CDR3 comprises 15 residues. This CDR3 reads CSVMIWTGALYEQYF. Here the CDR3 DNA reads TGCAGCGTTATGATATGGACAGGGGCCCTCTACGAGCAGTACTTC.

The chain links TRBV5-5 to TRBJ2-7; D tentatively fits TRBD1 or TRBD2 (6 bases each). V was cut by 5 bases and J by 7 bases, with 19 bases left in between. The germline CDR1 and CDR2 sequences are SGHKS and YYEKEE (reference sequence). The CDR3 covers 14 residues. The CDR3 sequence is CASRDWRGMEEQYF. The CDR3 DNA reads as TGTGCCAGCAGGGATTGGAGGGGGATGGAGGAGCAGTACTTC.

The chain recombines TRBV15 with TRBJ1-2; the D gene is possibly TRBD1 (5 bases). Germline CDR1 LNHNV, CDR2 YYDKDF (reference sequence). This CDR3 spans 14 amino acids. The V end was cut by 1 base, the J end by 4 bases, with 10 bases between. The CDR3 DNA is TGTGCCACCAGCAGAGCCGAGGGGCCCTATGGCTACACCTTC. Translation gives CATSRAEGPYGYTF.

The gene calls are TRBV19 and TRBJ1-2; maybe TRBD1 (5 bases). V dropped 7 bases and J dropped 6 bases, with 21 bases sitting between them. The CDR3 length is 15 residues. Per germline, CDR1 LNHDA and CDR2 SQIVND (reference sequence). For the CDR3, the DNA is TGTGCCAGTACTCCCGGGACGGGCCCCTACGATGGCTACACCTTC. Translation: CASTPGTGPYDGYTF.

The chain recombines TRBV9 with TRBJ2-1; either TRBD1 or TRBD2 may fit D (5 bases each). V lost 0 bases and J 10 bases, leaving 11 bases between the germline ends. CDR1 and CDR2 from the germline V gene are SGDLS and YYNGEE. This CDR3 has 13 amino acids. The CDR3 loop reads CASSVAVGREQFF. DNA of the CDR3: TGTGCCAGCAGCGTAGCGGTGGGACGCGAGCAGTTCTTC.

V is TRBV29-1 and J is TRBJ2-7; TRBD1 agrees at 9 bases. Germline assignment: CDR1 SQVTM and CDR2 ANQGSEA. V lost 2 bases to trimming and J lost 2 bases; unmatched junction nucleotides: 4. This CDR3 contains 14 residues. CDR3 protein: CSVEKTGGPYEQYF. The CDR3 region has the DNA TGCAGCGTTGAAAAGACAGGGGGACCCTACGAGCAGTACTTC.

The rearrangement uses TRBV4-2 and TRBJ2-7, with 10 positions matching TRBD2. J lost 4 bases, V lost 7 bases, and 7 bases had no gene match. There are 14 residues in the CDR3. Per the germline V gene, CDR1 is LGHNA and CDR2 is YNFKEQ. CDR3 DNA: TGTGCCAGCAAACTAGCGGGGACCGAGTACGAGCAGTACTTC. Amino acids: CASKLAGTEYEQYF.

This clone was observed once. The gene calls are TRBV28 and TRBJ2-7; tentatively, D is TRBD2 (5 bases). CDR3 size: 15 residues. The germline V and J ends were trimmed by 3 bases and 2 bases, with 14 bases remaining between them. Germline CDR1 and CDR2: MDHEN and SYDVKM. The CDR3 spells CASSFRREKAYEQYF. CDR3 nucleotide sequence: TGTGCCAGCAGTTTCCGTAGGGAGAAAGCCTACGAGCAGTACTTC. Variable domain in full (rest from reference TRBV28 and TRBJ2-7): DVKVTQSSRYLVKRTGEKVFLECVQDMDHENMFWYRQDPGLGLRLIYFSYDVKMKEKGDIPEGYSVSREKKERFSLILESASTNQTSMYLCASSFRREKAYEQYFGPGTRLTVT.

The chain links TRBV25-1 to TRBJ2-3; the match to TRBD1 covers 8 bases. The V gene end was trimmed by 3 bases and the J gene end by 2 bases; junction bases not matched to a gene: 13. The CDR3 contains 18 residues. Per germline, CDR1 MGHDK and CDR2 SYGVNS. CDR3 DNA: TGTGCCAGCAGTGATCCCCTCGGACAGGGAAAAAACACAGATACGCAGTATTTT. This encodes CASSDPLGQGKNTDTQYF.

The CDR3 bases are TGTGCCCCCACCCGGGGAGGGGACTCCTACGAGCAGTACTTC. Translated: CAPTRGGDSYEQYF. This sequence joins TRBV10-3 and TRBJ2-7, with 7 bases lining up with TRBD2. CDR3 length equals 14 residues. Germline V CDR1 and CDR2: ENHRY, SYGVKD. V lost 11 bases, J lost 0 bases, and 10 bases stayed unmatched.

The CDR3 here is CASVRGGGDQPQHF. CDR3 coding DNA: TGTGCCAGCGTTCGGGGAGGGGGAGATCAGCCCCAGCATTTT. The chain is built from TRBV2 and TRBJ1-5; TRBD1 might be the D (6 bases). Germline V gene lookup returns CDR1 SNHLY and CDR2 FYNNEI. Between the trimmed V and J ends, which lost 8 bases and 5 bases, there was a span of 16 bases. The CDR3 runs to 14 residues.

Note on this clone: Mismatch with germline at one junction end may stem from a read error. This sequence joins TRBV5-1 and TRBJ1-4, with D possibly matching TRBD1 (6 bases). CDR1 is SGHRS, CDR2 YFSETQ, per germline. CDR3 length: 15 residues. The CDR3 sequence is CASSLRTAADEKLFF. CDR3 DNA sequence: TGTGCCAGCAGCCTAAGGACAGCGGCGGATGAAAAACTGTTTTTT.

This chain joins TRBV10-1 and TRBJ2-3, with D uncertain. Looked up from germline, CDR1 is WNHNN and CDR2 is SYGVQD (reference sequence). The germline V and J ends were trimmed by 5 bases and 0 bases, with 6 bases remaining between them. The CDR3 has 13 residues. CDR3 protein: CASSLRSTDTQYF. The CDR3 DNA is TGCGCCAGCAGTCTGAGGAGCACAGATACGCAGTATTTT.

This chain joins TRBV5-1 and TRBJ1-1; D ambiguous. This CDR3 spans 14 amino acids. Trimming removed 2 bases from V and 1 base from J, with 9 bases in between. Germline assignment: CDR1 SGHRS and CDR2 YFSETQ. For the CDR3, the DNA is TGCGCCAGCAGCTTCGGTCGAGGGAACACTGAAGCTTTCTTT. As protein: CASSFGRGNTEAFF.

This chain joins TRBV10-1 and TRBJ1-3, with TRBD1 identical over 7 bases. Germline V CDR1 and CDR2: WNHNN, SYGVQD (reference sequence). This CDR3 region has 14 residues. The V segment lost 3 bases and the J segment 2 bases; nucleotides outside the gene matches: 1. In DNA, the CDR3 is TGCGCCAGCAGTGAAGGGACAGCTGGAAACACCATATATTTT. Translation: CASSEGTAGNTIYF.

As for this clone: The sample holds other DNA sequences that translate to the same CDR3. The V call is TRBV28, the J call TRBJ2-7; D not certain. In germline, CDR1 is MDHEN, CDR2 SYDVKM. Trimming removed 2 bases at V and 4 bases at J, with 3 bases between. The CDR3 loop spans 11 amino acids. This CDR3 is CASSLDYEQYF. The CDR3 coding sequence is TGTGCCAGCAGTTTAGATTACGAGCAGTACTTC.

The chain carries TRBV11-3 and TRBJ2-1; D gene uncertain. Germline-derived CDR1 and CDR2 are SGHNT and YENEEA. There are 13 residues in the CDR3. Trimming removed 5 bases at V and 9 bases at J, with 14 bases between. In DNA form, the CDR3 reads TGTGCCAGCAGCCTCCTCCCGGGTGGTGAGCAGTTCTTC. It specifies CASSLLPGGEQFF. The full variable domain, with the rest looked up from reference TRBV11-3 and TRBJ2-1, is EAGVVQSPRYKIIEKKQPVAFWCNPISGHNTLYWYLQNLGQGPELLIRYENEEAVDDSQLPKDRFSAERLKGVDSTLKIQPAELGDSAVYLCASSLLPGGEQFFGPGTRLTVL.